The entry that follows covers one T cell receptor (beta chain) sequence. It has no known antigen specificity. No qualities accompany the bases; no much larger clone lies one base away. The sample belongs to a study of blood T cell repertoires in COVID-19 (dated by TCRdb to the early 2020s). For the wider study: Collaborator samples came from the United States, Italy and Spain and covered acute and convalescent phases of COVID-19. The prospective study material was composed of cDNA or gDNA derived from T cells, B-cell-depleted T cells, or PBMCs. Subjects who had been exposed to COVID-19, were actively infected with it, or had recovered from it provided the deeply sampled blood TCRbeta repertoires that made up the dataset. Where HLA class I and class II types were available, the types were taken from metadata supplied by the sample provider, not from assay-based typing. The sample metadata nearly always contained a de-identified subject ID, COVID-19 status, age in years and sex. The repertoires were released in a freely available public database intended as a resource for research on the immune response to SARS-CoV-2. Samples came from the ongoing ImmuneRACE study (first 160 participants) plus 1,254 subjects from 6 global collaborators.

TCRbeta CDR3 regions were amplified from genomic DNA by means of the immunoSEQ Assay, a bias-controlled multiplex PCR. The original pipeline was this. The number of nucleated cells in each sample was estimated from the amplification of reference gene primers within the assay. To quantify the absolute abundance of each unique TCRbeta CDR3 rearrangement, sequence reads were collapsed and filtered. For each sample, productive Simpson clonality was calculated as the square root of Simpson's diversity index across productive rearrangements. TCRdb holds this immuneACCESS table with in-frame rearrangements only. Some clones are missing; in checked studies, unresolved V genes explain under half, and the rest has no known cause. From that table come the V and J calls and clone size; the DNA was used to work out D and trimming. The sample table contains 97,000 or so clones; only one count was recorded for 79% of them. The ten largest make up about a sixth of the sample.

The V and J ends are trimmed by 0 bases and 8 bases, leaving 14 bases between them. Including the terminal cysteine and phenylalanine, the CDR3 comprises 15 residues. Just CDR3 DNA is preserved here, 45 bases in frame from base 1. In the germline V gene, CDR1 corresponds to SGDLS and CDR2 to YYNGEE. Whole blood was collected in K2EDTA tubes by collaborating institutions according to the institutions' own protocols. For TCRbeta analysis, collaborators shipped samples as frozen whole blood, isolated PBMCs, or DNA extracted from either of those sample types. The investigation overall reported the following: The quantity of clinical and demographic metadata differed by source and by participant and was supplied without curation.

What was sequenced was peripheral blood. The receptor was derived from a woman at least 80 years old with active or convalescent COVID-19. This chain joins TRBV9 to TRBJ1-4; matching of 5 bases hints at TRBD1 as the D gene. The sequence in DNA is TGTGCCAGCAGCGTAGCCCCGGCAGGGCAGGAAAAACTGTTTTTT. It specifies CASSVAPAGQEKLFF. With all but the CDR3 taken from the reference TRBV9 and TRBJ1-4 genes, the full variable domain is: DSGVTQTPKHLITATGQRVTLRCSPRSGDLSVYWYQQSLDQGLQFLIQYYNGEERAKGNILERFSAQQFPDLHSELNLSSLELGDSALYFCASSVAPAGQEKLFFGSGTQLSVL.